Listed below are T cell receptor beta chains from one sample, sequenced in a study of T cell therapy after organ transplantation. Antigen specificity for these receptors is unknown. Data came from immunoSEQ multiplex PCR; TCRdb stores just in-frame clones and leaves some out. The data contain 20,000 or so clones, around 82% of them seen just once; the ten biggest clones take up nearly 9.5%. Sequencing used CD8+ T cells from blood, obtained after autologous CMV-specific T cell therapy. The origin of the receptors is a human patient who had received a solid organ transplant and had CMV disease. The T cells may come from the graft donor. Each CDR3 is given without its conserved first and last residue.

j_gene: TRBJ1-1; v_gene: TRBV6-1; CDR3aa: ASSEGLENTEAF
j_gene: TRBJ2-7; v_gene: TRBV4-3; CDR3aa: ASSQGQFSYEQY
j_gene: TRBJ2-7; v_gene: TRBV6-5; CDR3aa: ASSQGQAVYEQY
j_gene: TRBJ2-7; v_gene: TRBV7-2; CDR3aa: ASSPGIGTGLSYEQY
j_gene: TRBJ2-3; v_gene: TRBV15; CDR3aa: ATRNGGSGHTDTQY
j_gene: TRBJ1-5; v_gene: TRBV19; CDR3aa: ASSSEGQNSNQPQH
j_gene: TRBJ1-1; v_gene: TRBV6-1; CDR3aa: ASSEASGENTEAF
j_gene: TRBJ2-7; v_gene: TRBV6-4; CDR3aa: ASSDETGSFSYEQY
j_gene: TRBJ2-1; v_gene: TRBV10-2; CDR3aa: ASSDRGLAWNEQF
j_gene: TRBJ2-7; v_gene: TRBV19; CDR3aa: ASNPGLATYEQY
j_gene: TRBJ2-2; v_gene: TRBV15; CDR3aa: ATSISGGVGTGELF
j_gene: TRBJ2-1; v_gene: TRBV18; CDR3aa: ASSPLVAGAHEQF
j_gene: TRBJ2-2; v_gene: TRBV5-1; CDR3aa: ASSPSRTGVNTGELF
j_gene: TRBJ1-2; v_gene: TRBV5-6; CDR3aa: ASSLSLGGGGYT
j_gene: TRBJ2-7; v_gene: TRBV4-1; CDR3aa: ASSQDLDPEQY
j_gene: TRBJ1-2; v_gene: TRBV9; CDR3aa: ASSGWTAPNYGYT
j_gene: TRBJ2-3; v_gene: TRBV11-2; CDR3aa: ASSLFLAGYTDTQY
j_gene: TRBJ2-7; v_gene: TRBV7-9; CDR3aa: ASSLAGHLYEQY
j_gene: TRBJ1-1; v_gene: TRBV19; CDR3aa: ASSIPQLEAF
j_gene: TRBJ2-1; v_gene: TRBV27; CDR3aa: ASSWGTSGYYNEQF
j_gene: TRBJ2-1; v_gene: TRBV11-3; CDR3aa: ASSPPSSYNEQF
j_gene: TRBJ1-5; v_gene: TRBV10-3; CDR3aa: AISEGQNNQPQH
j_gene: TRBJ2-3; v_gene: TRBV7-9; CDR3aa: ASSLGRGEGTDTQY
j_gene: TRBJ1-2; v_gene: TRBV4-3; CDR3aa: ASSQDVGGGKNYGYT
j_gene: TRBJ2-1; v_gene: TRBV30; CDR3aa: AWGTSGHNEQF
j_gene: TRBJ2-7; v_gene: TRBV7-2; CDR3aa: ASTVMRVRGIQFEQY
j_gene: TRBJ2-7; v_gene: TRBV6-6; CDR3aa: ASSWGQDNLREQY
j_gene: TRBJ2-7; v_gene: TRBV2; CDR3aa: ASSGQGASYEQY
j_gene: TRBJ2-1; v_gene: TRBV19; CDR3aa: ASSPRFSSGGFGEQF
j_gene: TRBJ2-7; v_gene: TRBV10-2; CDR3aa: ASSELAVYEQY
j_gene: TRBJ2-4; v_gene: TRBV21-1; CDR3aa: ASSKENGQLELIQY
j_gene: TRBJ1-5; v_gene: TRBV30; CDR3aa: AWSVLNGDNQPQH
j_gene: TRBJ1-1; v_gene: TRBV11-2; CDR3aa: ASSFPSGLDTEAF
j_gene: TRBJ2-7; v_gene: TRBV6-5; CDR3aa: ASITHGDSNYEQY
j_gene: TRBJ2-7; v_gene: TRBV10-3; CDR3aa: ASSVQGHEQY
j_gene: TRBJ2-1; v_gene: TRBV5-6; CDR3aa: ASSLNWNEQF
j_gene: TRBJ1-2; v_gene: TRBV7-2; CDR3aa: ASSQGASYGYT
j_gene: TRBJ1-1; v_gene: TRBV6-1; CDR3aa: ASSEGGTEAF
j_gene: TRBJ1-1; v_gene: TRBV2; CDR3aa: ASIPTPGQNTEAF
j_gene: TRBJ1-6; v_gene: TRBV4-3; CDR3aa: ASSQDLGQGYNSPLH
j_gene: TRBJ2-2; v_gene: TRBV19; CDR3aa: ASSRNRVGGGELF
j_gene: TRBJ2-5; v_gene: TRBV29-1; CDR3aa: SVGGDTKRGGTQY
j_gene: TRBJ2-3; v_gene: TRBV10-3; CDR3aa: AISESRVDTQY
j_gene: TRBJ1-2; v_gene: TRBV4-1; CDR3aa: ASSQVEGYSAGYT
j_gene: TRBJ2-1; v_gene: TRBV6-4; CDR3aa: ASSEEDRNEQF
j_gene: TRBJ2-3; v_gene: TRBV9; CDR3aa: ASSPGGMTDTQY
j_gene: TRBJ2-5; v_gene: TRBV4-2; CDR3aa: ASSQDNAGGPETQY
j_gene: TRBJ2-5; v_gene: TRBV6-5; CDR3aa: ASIGLQQQETQY
j_gene: TRBJ2-7; v_gene: TRBV9; CDR3aa: ASSVDGNPYEQY
j_gene: TRBJ1-4; v_gene: TRBV30; CDR3aa: AWSQFGGLANEKLF